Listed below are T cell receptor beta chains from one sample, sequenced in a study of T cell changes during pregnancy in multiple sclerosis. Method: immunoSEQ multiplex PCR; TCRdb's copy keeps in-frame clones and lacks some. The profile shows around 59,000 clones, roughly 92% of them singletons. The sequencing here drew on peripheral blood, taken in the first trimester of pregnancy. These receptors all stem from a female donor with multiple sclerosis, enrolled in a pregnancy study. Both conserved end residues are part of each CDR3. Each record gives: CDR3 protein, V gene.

CDR3 protein: CASSRPPQKGAYSPLHF
V gene: TRBV7-2

CDR3 protein: CASSPTGTANTEAFF
V gene: TRBV9

CDR3 protein: CASSVGQDDRPSTIYF
V gene: TRBV9

CDR3 protein: CASSLGGPYEQYF
V gene: TRBV25-1

CDR3 protein: CARSPGTPTNEKLFF
V gene: TRBV5-3

CDR3 protein: CAWSIAFGEHGYTF
V gene: TRBV30

CDR3 protein: CASSDLTGTGNGYTF
V gene: TRBV10-1

CDR3 protein: CASSLEAGKWNEQFF
V gene: TRBV7-6

CDR3 protein: CASSPNLRDSYNSPLHF
V gene: TRBV19

CDR3 protein: CASSFGLALLETQYF
V gene: TRBV7-6

CDR3 protein: CASSLIPGGDTQYF
V gene: TRBV4-1

CDR3 protein: CASSIGERGYTF
V gene: TRBV19

CDR3 protein: CASSSVAGGHNEQFF
V gene: TRBV5-6

CDR3 protein: CASSIGAYTDTQYF
V gene: TRBV19

CDR3 protein: CASSIYRVPRDYGYTF
V gene: TRBV28

CDR3 protein: CASSSDSTGHEQYF
V gene: TRBV14

CDR3 protein: CASSRSGQGSGNTIYF
V gene: TRBV4-1

CDR3 protein: CASIKAGGYTF
V gene: TRBV6-5

CDR3 protein: CASSLGLGQVKETQYF
V gene: TRBV7-2

CDR3 protein: CASSLGSPSSGNTIYF
V gene: TRBV7-2

CDR3 protein: CASSQLGTGKLLDTQYF
V gene: TRBV4-2

CDR3 protein: CASSLSTFQETQYF
V gene: TRBV7-7

CDR3 protein: CASSLGTGNEKLFF
V gene: TRBV5-5

CDR3 protein: CASNPRTGASSPLHF
V gene: TRBV27

CDR3 protein: CASSIDSHSYTF
V gene: TRBV7-3

CDR3 protein: CASSPWGTGLNYGYTF
V gene: TRBV19

CDR3 protein: CASSPLTGANTEAFF
V gene: TRBV18

CDR3 protein: CASSLGQRYGYTF
V gene: TRBV7-2

CDR3 protein: CASSPGTSGGIMYNEQFF
V gene: TRBV4-3

CDR3 protein: CSVQGARYEQYF
V gene: TRBV29-1

CDR3 protein: CASSMGARKTEAFF
V gene: TRBV19

CDR3 protein: CASLGGLAGARGTGELFF
V gene: TRBV11-2

CDR3 protein: CASSPDRASEAFF
V gene: TRBV6-5

CDR3 protein: CASSLEGSRDYEQYF
V gene: TRBV7-2

CDR3 protein: CASSSRDRGWSEAFF
V gene: TRBV27

CDR3 protein: CASSQDRVTEAFF
V gene: TRBV7-3

CDR3 protein: CSVEAGNTQYF
V gene: TRBV29-1

CDR3 protein: CASSPGTGGTGYGYTF
V gene: TRBV9

CDR3 protein: CASSPGTGYGYTF
V gene: TRBV18

CDR3 protein: CAWSPVTSTDTQYF
V gene: TRBV30

CDR3 protein: CASSSGDTQYF
V gene: TRBV5-6

CDR3 protein: CASGGGRYGYTF
V gene: TRBV5-4

CDR3 protein: CASSPWNRGAGELFF
V gene: TRBV19

CDR3 protein: CASSGDRGEQYF
V gene: TRBV7-9

CDR3 protein: CASSPWTSGATDTQYF
V gene: TRBV27

CDR3 protein: CAIRPTANEQFF
V gene: TRBV10-3

CDR3 protein: CASKDSPYNTEAFF
V gene: TRBV19

CDR3 protein: CASRTGQRSTDTQYF
V gene: TRBV6-5

CDR3 protein: CASSMGGGRGAEAFF
V gene: TRBV6-6

CDR3 protein: CASSSQGTDTQYF
V gene: TRBV5-6

CDR3 protein: CASGGNEQFF
V gene: TRBV19